This T cell receptor (beta chain) was profiled in a study of shared clonotypes between healthy human individuals. Study-wide context: CD4 naive cells filled three plates per donor, CD4 memory three, CD8 naive two and CD8 memory one. Study-level points and caveats: Shared clonotypes across all four donors exceeded non-shared ones in generation probability.

V was clipped by 5 bases and J by 10 bases, with 6 bases between them. The CDR3 extends over 10 amino acids. From germline, CDR1 is SNHLY and CDR2 FYNNEI. Investigators divided CD4+ cells into CD45RA+ naive and CD45RA-negative memory subsets. Assay execution took place at the deep level. TCRdb's table, derived via immunoSEQ multiplex PCR, lists solely in-frame clones and lacks some. The sample comprises 1,100,000 or so clones, around 78% of which are singletons, and about 0.52% rests with the top ten. This clone has more than one count but fewer than ten. No antigen is known for it. In the same sample, other DNA sequences code for this CDR3.

The chain carries TRBV2 and TRBJ2-1; D unresolved. The clonotype originates from a man aged 18 to 35 in good health. Some clones in this sample may be carry-over from other donors' samples. Source material: memory CD4+ T cells from PBMCs. Subset defined: CD45RA-negative fraction. The CDR3 region has the DNA TGTGCCAGCAGTTACACGGAGCAGTTCTTC. Encoded protein: CASSYTEQFF. Filled out from reference TRBV2 and TRBJ2-1, the complete variable domain reads EPEVTQTPSHQVTQMGQEVILRCVPISNHLYFYWYRQILGQKVEFLVSFYNNEISEKSEIFDDQFSVERPDGSNFTLKIRSTKLEDSAMYFCASSYTEQFFGPGTRLTVL.